Each of the 15 T cell receptor beta chains below was sequenced from the same sample in a study of shared clonotypes between healthy human individuals. Produced via immunoSEQ multiplex PCR; TCRdb's table is partial and in-frame only. The repertoire includes some 480,000 clones, around three quarters of them detected once, and about 12% sits in the top ten. Sequencing input: PBMCs. The receptor source for this set is a woman aged 40 to 50 in good health. Some clones in this sample may be carry-over from other donors' samples.

The chain is built from TRBV6-5 and TRBJ2-7, with D perhaps TRBD1 (6 bases). This CDR3 has 14 residues. V lost 6 bases, J lost 3 bases, and 15 bases lay in between. The V gene's germline CDR1 is MNHEY and CDR2 SVGAGI. CDR3 DNA: TGTGCCAGCAGCTCATCCTGGACAGACTACGAGCAGTACTTC. As protein: CASSSSWTDYEQYF.

V usage is TRBV11-2 and J usage is TRBJ1-2; D is perhaps TRBD1 (5 bases). Germline V gene lookup returns CDR1 SGHAT and CDR2 FQNNGV. The CDR3 loop spans 14 amino acids. The ends were cut back, 5 bases at V and 8 bases at J, with 18 bases in the middle. This CDR3 is CASSTSGQGGGYTF. CDR3 nucleotide sequence: TGTGCCAGCAGCACTAGCGGGCAGGGCGGGGGCTACACCTTC.

The chain links TRBV7-9 to TRBJ2-3; TRBD2 aligns across 11 bases. V was clipped by 4 bases and J by 0 bases; unmatched bases: 6. Looked up from germline, CDR1 is SEHNR and CDR2 is FQNEAQ (reference sequence). The CDR3 contains 17 residues. CDR3 nucleotides: TGTGCCAGCAGCTCTAGGACTAGCGGGTTTAGCACAGATACGCAGTATTTT. Translation: CASSSRTSGFSTDTQYF.

The genes are TRBV15 and TRBJ2-7; D is tentatively TRBD1 or TRBD2 (5 bases each). The length of the CDR3 is 14 residues. The germline V gene has CDR1 LNHNV and CDR2 YYDKDF (reference sequence). Trimming left V 2 bases short and J 5 bases short, with 13 bases between. The CDR3 DNA sequence: TGTGCCACCAGCAGAACCGGGACGGGCCACGAGCAGTACTTC. This sequence encodes CATSRTGTGHEQYF.

In this sample, this clone turned up a few times. The sample holds other DNA sequences that translate to the same CDR3. This chain connects TRBV28 to TRBJ1-5, with a possible D match to TRBD1 (6 bases). Germline V CDR1 and CDR2: MDHEN, SYDVKM. The length of the CDR3 is 14 residues. The V end was cut by 2 bases, the J end by 7 bases, with 12 bases between. CDR3 protein: CASSLGGGRQPQHF. The CDR3 DNA is TGTGCCAGCAGTTTAGGAGGGGGTCGCCAGCCCCAGCATTTT.

As for this clone: Other DNA sequences in this sample translate to the same CDR3. The V call is TRBV5-1, the J call TRBJ2-7; D remains unclear. The germline CDR1 and CDR2 sequences are SGHRS and YFSETQ. This CDR3 comprises 13 residues. With 3 bases removed from V and 0 bases from J, the gap between germline ends came to 7 bases. The CDR3 bases are TGCGCCAGCAGCTCGACTGACTCCTACGAGCAGTACTTC. Protein product: CASSSTDSYEQYF.

The chain employs TRBV13 and TRBJ1-5; D gene unclear. CDR1 and CDR2 (germline): PRHDT, FYEKMQ (reference sequence). The CDR3 totals 12 residues. Trimming removed 0 bases at V and 7 bases at J, with 4 bases between. The DNA for the CDR3 is TGTGCCAGCAGCTTAGGAAGCCAGCCCCAGCATTTT. Its protein product is CASSLGSQPQHF.

Turning to this clone: At one of its ends the junction is not consistent with the germline gene, which may arise from a read error. J is TRBJ1-5 and V is TRBV19, with no clear D. The CDR3 runs to 14 residues. From germline, CDR1 is LNHDA and CDR2 SQIVND (reference sequence). Here the CDR3 reads CASRIALRGQPQHF. Written as DNA, the CDR3 is TGTGCCAGTAGAATAGCGCTACGGGGTCAGCCCCAGCATTTT. Based on the CDR3 plus reference TRBV19 and TRBJ1-5, the full variable domain is DGGITQSPKYLFRKEGQNVTLSCEQNLNHDAMYWYRQDPGQGLRLIYYSQIVNDFQKGDIAEGYSVSREKKESFPLTVTSAQKNPTAFYLCASRIALRGQPQHFGDGTRLSIL.

This rearrangement joins TRBV9 to TRBJ1-1; the D is unclear. Germline CDR1 is SGDLS and CDR2 is YYNGEE. The V end lost 4 bases, the J end lost 1 base, and 11 bases lay between the germline ends. The CDR3 extends over 14 amino acids. The CDR3 here is CASSLRPGNTEAFF. The DNA of the CDR3 is TGTGCCAGCAGCCTTCGGCCGGGGAACACTGAAGCTTTCTTT.

The V call is TRBV28, the J call TRBJ1-3, with a tentative D call TRBD1 (5 bases). The CDR3 is 14 amino acids. Germline assignment: CDR1 MDHEN and CDR2 SYDVKM. V gave up 3 bases and J gave up 4 bases, with 10 bases separating them. The CDR3 loop reads CASSFAGSGNTIYF. CDR3 sequence (DNA): TGTGCCAGCAGTTTCGCAGGGTCAGGAAACACCATATATTTT.

The chain uses TRBV21-1 and TRBJ2-1; the table's D call, TRBD2, was not checked against the DNA. TRBV21-1 constitutes a pseudogene. This CDR3 is 12 amino acids long. CDR3 in amino acids: CASRVAYNEQFF. The CDR3 coding sequence is TGTGCCAGCAGAGTAGCTTACAATGAGCAGTTCTTC.

The J gene is TRBJ1-2, the V gene TRBV7-9; no firm D call. Germline loops: CDR1 SEHNR, CDR2 FQNEAQ (reference sequence). Trimming took off 1 base at V and 4 bases at J, with 7 bases between the two ends. This CDR3 has 13 residues. The CDR3 loop reads CASSLVPPYGYTF. The CDR3 DNA sequence: TGTGCCAGCAGCTTAGTCCCTCCCTATGGCTACACCTTC. The whole variable domain, filled in from reference TRBV7-9 and TRBJ1-2, reads DTGVSQNPRHKITKRGQNVTFRCDPISEHNRLYWYRQTLGQGPEFLTYFQNEAQLEKSRLLSDRFSAERPKGSFSTLEIQRTEQGDSAMYLCASSLVPPYGYTFGSGTRLTVV.

The chain combines TRBV19 with TRBJ2-3; tentatively, D is TRBD1 (7 bases). The length of the CDR3 is 17 residues. CDR1 is LNHDA and CDR2 is SQIVND in the germline V gene (reference sequence). Trimming stripped 3 bases from V and 0 bases from J, with 16 bases between. The CDR3 DNA is TGTGCCAGTAGTATGACCTCACAGGGGACTAGCACAGATACGCAGTATTTT. This codes for CASSMTSQGTSTDTQYF.

Only one count was recorded for this clone. This rearrangement joins TRBV7-2 to TRBJ1-4; D gene uncertain. CDR1 is SGHTA and CDR2 is FQGNSA in the germline V gene. The CDR3 consists of 13 residues. Trimming pared 0 bases from V and 8 bases from J, leaving 7 bases between. The CDR3 bases are TGTGCCAGCAGCTTAGCGCGTGAAGAAAAACTGTTTTTT. Translation: CASSLAREEKLFF.

J is TRBJ2-1 and V is TRBV5-6, with 9 bases that match TRBD1. The ends lost 2 bases at V and 10 bases at J; junction bases unmatched: 7. Germline V gene sequence: CDR1 SGHDT, CDR2 YYEEEE. The CDR3 has 14 residues. The CDR3 loop reads CASSFRDREGEQFF. The CDR3 DNA sequence: TGTGCCAGCAGCTTCCGGGACAGGGAGGGGGAGCAGTTCTTC.